This TCR beta chain was documented in a study of cytomegalovirus exposure and HLA in healthy donors. PCR used 60 Vbeta primers and 13 Jbeta primers. As handled by the study authors: There were around 80 million unique TCR beta chains by a later count, and about 12 million of them were shared. Clones were sequenced by immunoSEQ multiplex PCR, and TCRdb holds only the in-frame ones, with some missing. The V and J calls and clone size come from that table; D and trimming were worked out from the DNA. This sample's table has 200,000 or so clones. Study-wide findings and caveats: Follow-up analysis later connected one missense variant in DCLRE1C with trimming of TCR beta V- and J-genes. TCR beta chains associated with HLA were, in a later analysis, more clonally expanded than equally common others. The listing of 150 or so TCR beta chains classed them as cytomegalovirus-associated.

The CDR3 loop spans 12 amino acids. V was pared by 6 bases and J by 2 bases, with 7 bases between. The germline V gene encodes CDR1 MGHDK and CDR2 SYGVNS. Details on this clone: No antigen is known for it.

The sequence derives from a boy aged 10-17 years in good health and CMV-seronegative. This chain joins TRBV25-1 and TRBJ1-1; D is unresolved. The sample consisted of PBMCs. CDR3 residues: CASSERNTEAFF. In nucleotides, the CDR3 is TGTGCCAGCAGCGAGCGCAACACTGAAGCTTTCTTT.